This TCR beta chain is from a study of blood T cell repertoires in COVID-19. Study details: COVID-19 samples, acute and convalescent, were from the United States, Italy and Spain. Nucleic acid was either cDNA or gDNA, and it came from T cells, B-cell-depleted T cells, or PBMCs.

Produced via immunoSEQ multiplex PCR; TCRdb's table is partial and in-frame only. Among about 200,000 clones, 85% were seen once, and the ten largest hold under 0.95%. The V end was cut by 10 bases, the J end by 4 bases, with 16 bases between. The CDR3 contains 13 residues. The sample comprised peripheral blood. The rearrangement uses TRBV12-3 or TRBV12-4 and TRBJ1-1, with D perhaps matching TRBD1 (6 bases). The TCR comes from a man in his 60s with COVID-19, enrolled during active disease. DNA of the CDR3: TGTGCCACCGTTCAGGGGAGGGGCACTGAAGCTTTCTTT. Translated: CATVQGRGTEAFF.